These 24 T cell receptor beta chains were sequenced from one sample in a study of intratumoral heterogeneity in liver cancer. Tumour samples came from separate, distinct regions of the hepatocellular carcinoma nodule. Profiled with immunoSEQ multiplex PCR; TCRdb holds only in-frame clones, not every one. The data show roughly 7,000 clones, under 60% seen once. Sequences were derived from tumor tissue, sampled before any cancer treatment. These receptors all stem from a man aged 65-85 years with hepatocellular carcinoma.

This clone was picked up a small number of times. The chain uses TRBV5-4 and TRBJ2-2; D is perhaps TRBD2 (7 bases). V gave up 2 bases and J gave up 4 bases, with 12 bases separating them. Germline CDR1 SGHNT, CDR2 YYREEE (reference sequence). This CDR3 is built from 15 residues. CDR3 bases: TGTGCCAGCAGCTTCGGGGGGCGCGGCACCGGGGAGCTGTTTTTT. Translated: CASSFGGRGTGELFF.

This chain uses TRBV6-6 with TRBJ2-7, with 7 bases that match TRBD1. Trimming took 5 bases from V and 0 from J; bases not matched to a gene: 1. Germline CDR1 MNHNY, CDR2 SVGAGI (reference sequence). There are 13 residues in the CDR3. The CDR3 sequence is CASSRQGSYEQYV. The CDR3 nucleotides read TGTGCCAGCAGTCGACAGGGCTCCTACGAGCAGTACGTC.

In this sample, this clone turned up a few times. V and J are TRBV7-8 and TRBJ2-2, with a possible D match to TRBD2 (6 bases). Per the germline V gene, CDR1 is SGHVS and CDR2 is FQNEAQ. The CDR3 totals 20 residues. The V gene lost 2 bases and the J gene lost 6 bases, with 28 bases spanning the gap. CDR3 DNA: TGTGCCAGCAGCTTACGAGTCACGGGTAGGGGCGGAGGGTCACCCGGGGAGCTGTTTTTT. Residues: CASSLRVTGRGGGSPGELFF.

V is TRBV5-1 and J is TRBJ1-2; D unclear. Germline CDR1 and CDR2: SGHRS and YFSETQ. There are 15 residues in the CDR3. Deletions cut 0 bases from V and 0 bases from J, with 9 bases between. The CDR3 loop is CASSLGPGTNYGYTF. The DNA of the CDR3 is TGCGCCAGCAGCTTGGGTCCAGGAACTAACTATGGCTACACCTTC.

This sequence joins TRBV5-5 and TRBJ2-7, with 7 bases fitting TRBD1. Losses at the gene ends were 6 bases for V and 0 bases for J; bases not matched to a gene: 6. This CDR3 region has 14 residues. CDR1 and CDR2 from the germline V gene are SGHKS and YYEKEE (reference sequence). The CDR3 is CASNTGASSYEQYF. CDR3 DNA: TGTGCCAGCAACACAGGGGCGAGCTCCTACGAGCAGTACTTC.

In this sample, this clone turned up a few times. CDR3 DNA sequence: TGTGCCAGCAGACAGGGTTCTGCAACTAATGAAAAACTGTTTTTT. Its translation is CASRQGSATNEKLFF. The genes are TRBV25-1 and TRBJ1-4, with a tentative D call TRBD1 (6 bases). The CDR3 spans 15 residues. CDR1 and CDR2 (germline): MGHDK, SYGVNS. Trimming removed 6 bases from V and 0 bases from J, with 11 bases in between.

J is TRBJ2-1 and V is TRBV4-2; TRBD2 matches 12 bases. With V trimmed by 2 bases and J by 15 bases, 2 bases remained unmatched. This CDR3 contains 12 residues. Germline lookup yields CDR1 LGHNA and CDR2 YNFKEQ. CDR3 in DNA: TGTGCCAGCAGCCAACCGGGACTAGCGGGGTTCTTC. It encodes CASSQPGLAGFF.

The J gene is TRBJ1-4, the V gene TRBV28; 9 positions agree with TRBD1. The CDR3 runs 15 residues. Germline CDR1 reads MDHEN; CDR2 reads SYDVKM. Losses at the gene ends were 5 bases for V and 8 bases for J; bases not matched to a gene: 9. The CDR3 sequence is CASSPPGTGWEKLFF. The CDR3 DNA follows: TGTGCCAGCAGTCCCCCCGGGACAGGGTGGGAAAAACTGTTTTTT.

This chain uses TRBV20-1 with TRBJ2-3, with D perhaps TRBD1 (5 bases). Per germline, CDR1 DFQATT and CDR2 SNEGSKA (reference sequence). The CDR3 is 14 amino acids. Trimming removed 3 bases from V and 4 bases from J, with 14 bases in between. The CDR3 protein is CSASRGPRADTQYF. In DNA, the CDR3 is TGCAGTGCTAGTAGGGGTCCCCGTGCAGATACGCAGTATTTT.

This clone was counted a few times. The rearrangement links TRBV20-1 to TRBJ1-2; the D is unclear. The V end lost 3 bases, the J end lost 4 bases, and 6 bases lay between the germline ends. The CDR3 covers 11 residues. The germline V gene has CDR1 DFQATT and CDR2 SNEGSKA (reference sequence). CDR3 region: CSASLSYGYTF. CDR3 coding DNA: TGCAGTGCTAGCTTAAGCTATGGCTACACCTTC.

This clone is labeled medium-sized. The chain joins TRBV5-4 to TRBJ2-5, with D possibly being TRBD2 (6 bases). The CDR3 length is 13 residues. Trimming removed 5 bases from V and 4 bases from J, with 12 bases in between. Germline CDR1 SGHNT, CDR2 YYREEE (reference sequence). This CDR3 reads CASRGGSLETQYF. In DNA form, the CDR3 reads TGTGCCAGCAGGGGGGGTTCATTAGAGACCCAGTACTTC.

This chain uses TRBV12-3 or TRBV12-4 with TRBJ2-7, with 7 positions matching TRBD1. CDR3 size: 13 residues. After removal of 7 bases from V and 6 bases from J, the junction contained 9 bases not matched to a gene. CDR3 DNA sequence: TGTGCCAGCACTCAGGGGGTAAAGGGCGAGCAGTACTTC. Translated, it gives CASTQGVKGEQYF.

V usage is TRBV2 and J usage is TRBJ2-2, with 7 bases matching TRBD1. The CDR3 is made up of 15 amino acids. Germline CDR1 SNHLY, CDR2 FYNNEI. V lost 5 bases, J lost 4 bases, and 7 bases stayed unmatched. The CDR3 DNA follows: TGTGCCAGCAGTCTCCGGGACAGCGGCACCGGGGAGCTGTTTTTT. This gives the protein CASSLRDSGTGELFF.

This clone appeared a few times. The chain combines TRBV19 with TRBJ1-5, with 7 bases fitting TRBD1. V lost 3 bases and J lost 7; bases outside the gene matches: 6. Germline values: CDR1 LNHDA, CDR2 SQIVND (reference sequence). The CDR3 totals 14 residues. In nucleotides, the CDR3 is TGTGCCAGTAGTATCTCACAGGGGCTACAGCCCCAGCATTTT. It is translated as CASSISQGLQPQHF.

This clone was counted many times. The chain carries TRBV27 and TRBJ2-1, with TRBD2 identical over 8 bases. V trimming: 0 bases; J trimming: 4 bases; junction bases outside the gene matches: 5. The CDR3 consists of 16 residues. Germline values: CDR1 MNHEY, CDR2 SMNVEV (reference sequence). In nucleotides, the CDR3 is TGTGCCAGCAGTTTATCAAGGCGGGGGGCGTACAATGAGCAGTTCTTC. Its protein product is CASSLSRRGAYNEQFF.

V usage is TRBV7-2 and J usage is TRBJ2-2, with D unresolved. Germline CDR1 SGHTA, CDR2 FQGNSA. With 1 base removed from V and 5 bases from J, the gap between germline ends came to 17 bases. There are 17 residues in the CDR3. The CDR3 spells CASSLVGGVAQTGELFF. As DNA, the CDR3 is TGTGCCAGCAGCTTAGTAGGTGGGGTAGCCCAGACCGGGGAGCTGTTTTTT.

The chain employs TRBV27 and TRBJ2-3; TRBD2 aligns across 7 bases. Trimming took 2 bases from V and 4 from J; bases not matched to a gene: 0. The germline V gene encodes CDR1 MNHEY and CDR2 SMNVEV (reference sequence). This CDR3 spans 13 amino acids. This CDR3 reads CASSLRGADTQYF. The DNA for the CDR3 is TGTGCCAGCAGTTTACGGGGGGCAGATACGCAGTATTTT.

The CDR3 DNA follows: TGCGCCAGCAGCCCGGACAGTAACTATGGCTACACCTTC. Its protein product is CASSPDSNYGYTF. This chain links TRBV5-1 with TRBJ1-2, with a possible D match to TRBD1 (6 bases). The CDR3 is 13 residues long. Germline lookup yields CDR1 SGHRS and CDR2 YFSETQ. With 4 bases removed from V and 1 base from J, the gap between germline ends came to 8 bases.

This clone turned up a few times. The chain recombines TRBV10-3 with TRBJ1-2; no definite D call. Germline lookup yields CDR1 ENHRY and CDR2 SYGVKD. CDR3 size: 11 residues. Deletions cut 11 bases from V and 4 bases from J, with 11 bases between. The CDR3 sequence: CAAEGLYGYTF. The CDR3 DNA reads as TGTGCCGCTGAGGGCCTCTATGGCTACACCTTC.

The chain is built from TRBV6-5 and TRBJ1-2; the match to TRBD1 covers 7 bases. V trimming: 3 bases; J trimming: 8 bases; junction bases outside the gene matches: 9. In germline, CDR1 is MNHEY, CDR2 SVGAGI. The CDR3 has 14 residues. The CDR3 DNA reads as TGTGCCAGCAGTTATCAGGGGGGTAGTATCGGCTACACCTTC. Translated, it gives CASSYQGGSIGYTF.

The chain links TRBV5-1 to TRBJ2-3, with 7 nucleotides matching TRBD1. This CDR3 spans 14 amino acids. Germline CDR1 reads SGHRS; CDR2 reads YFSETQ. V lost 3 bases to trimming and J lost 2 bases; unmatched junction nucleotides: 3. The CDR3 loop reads CASSWDSFTDTQYF. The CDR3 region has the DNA TGCGCCAGCAGCTGGGACAGCTTCACAGATACGCAGTATTTT.

The CDR3 DNA follows: TGTGCCAGCAGACCCGACCGAGGAAACACCATATATTTT. This encodes CASRPDRGNTIYF. The gene calls are TRBV12-3 or TRBV12-4 and TRBJ1-3, with no clear D. Trimming shortened V by 6 bases and J by 4 bases, and 10 bases separated the two germline ends. The length of the CDR3 is 13 residues.

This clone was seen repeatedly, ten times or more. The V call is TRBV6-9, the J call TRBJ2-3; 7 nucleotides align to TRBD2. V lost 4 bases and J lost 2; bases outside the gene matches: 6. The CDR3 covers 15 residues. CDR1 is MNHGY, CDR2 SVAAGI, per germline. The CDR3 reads CASSSQGTITDTQYF. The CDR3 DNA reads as TGTGCCAGCAGTTCACAAGGGACTATCACAGATACGCAGTATTTT.

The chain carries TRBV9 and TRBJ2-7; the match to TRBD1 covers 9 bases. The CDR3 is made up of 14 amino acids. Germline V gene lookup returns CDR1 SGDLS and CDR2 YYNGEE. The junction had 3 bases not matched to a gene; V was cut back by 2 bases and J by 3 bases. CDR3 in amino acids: CASSVGTGFYEQYF. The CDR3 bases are TGTGCCAGCAGCGTCGGGACAGGGTTCTACGAGCAGTACTTC. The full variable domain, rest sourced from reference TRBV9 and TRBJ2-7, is DSGVTQTPKHLITATGQRVTLRCSPRSGDLSVYWYQQSLDQGLQFLIQYYNGEERAKGNILERFSAQQFPDLHSELNLSSLELGDSALYFCASSVGTGFYEQYFGPGTRLTVT.